Listed below are T cell receptor beta chains from one sample, sequenced in a study of human T cells and chemical hapten exposure. TCRdb analysed the RACE reads with MiXCR anew, one entry per CDR3 protein. The sample has about 180,000 distinct CDR3 sequences, around 30% seen once. The starting material was whole blood, obtained in connection with sensitization to the hapten diphenylcyclopropenone (DPC). Receptors were obtained from a woman aged 25 to 39 with alopecia areata. Some clones in this sample may be carry-over from other donors' samples. Each CDR3 is given with its conserved first and last residue. Each record gives: J gene, V gene, D gene, CDR3 protein. A D gene is named only where the DNA matches it firmly.

j_gene: TRBJ1-1; v_gene: TRBV11-2; d_gene: .; CDR3aa: CASSLEGSGHTEAFF
j_gene: TRBJ2-5; v_gene: TRBV7-9; d_gene: .; CDR3aa: CASSLYSGLFETQYF
j_gene: TRBJ1-3; v_gene: TRBV9; d_gene: .; CDR3aa: CASSTGATRLSGNTIYF
j_gene: TRBJ2-6; v_gene: TRBV9; d_gene: .; CDR3aa: CASSVMSSGANVLTF
j_gene: TRBJ2-5; v_gene: TRBV29-1; d_gene: .; CDR3aa: CSVVDTTQETQYF
j_gene: TRBJ2-4; v_gene: TRBV4-1; d_gene: TRBD1; CDR3aa: CASSPPPGQGSNIQYF
j_gene: TRBJ1-5; v_gene: TRBV29-1; d_gene: .; CDR3aa: CSAVGGPNQPQHF
j_gene: TRBJ1-2; v_gene: TRBV28; d_gene: TRBD1; CDR3aa: CASIVPGTAGGYTF
j_gene: TRBJ2-7; v_gene: TRBV28; d_gene: TRBD1; CDR3aa: CASSSLLQGADF
j_gene: TRBJ1-6; v_gene: TRBV9; d_gene: .; CDR3aa: CASSVGTDLNNSPLHF
j_gene: TRBJ1-1; v_gene: TRBV2; d_gene: TRBD1; CDR3aa: CASSPRGRTEAFF
j_gene: TRBJ2-7; v_gene: TRBV5-1; d_gene: TRBD1; CDR3aa: CASSLGQSSYEQYF
j_gene: TRBJ2-1; v_gene: TRBV21-1; d_gene: .; CDR3aa: CASSMTSGRGEQFF
j_gene: TRBJ2-2; v_gene: TRBV7-9; d_gene: .; CDR3aa: CASSPRTGELFF
j_gene: TRBJ1-2; v_gene: TRBV28; d_gene: .; CDR3aa: CASTWRGPGIGYTF
j_gene: TRBJ1-2; v_gene: TRBV11-2; d_gene: .; CDR3aa: CASSHHAGAPNYGYTF
j_gene: TRBJ1-5; v_gene: TRBV6-2/TRBV6-3; d_gene: .; CDR3aa: CASSATDGYNQPQHF
j_gene: TRBJ2-1; v_gene: TRBV6-2/TRBV6-3; d_gene: .; CDR3aa: CASSNPKVAPYNEQFF
j_gene: TRBJ2-3; v_gene: TRBV28; d_gene: .; CDR3aa: CASSLSEHTQYF
j_gene: TRBJ1-1; v_gene: TRBV29-1; d_gene: .; CDR3aa: CSAGTVNTEAFF
j_gene: TRBJ2-7; v_gene: TRBV5-1; d_gene: .; CDR3aa: CASSSTGTKYEQYF
j_gene: TRBJ1-6; v_gene: TRBV5-4; d_gene: .; CDR3aa: CASSIKLRGNSPLHF
j_gene: TRBJ2-3; v_gene: TRBV12-3/TRBV12-4; d_gene: .; CDR3aa: CASSYLSGADTQYF
j_gene: TRBJ2-3; v_gene: TRBV5-1; d_gene: .; CDR3aa: CASSSQPLGETYF
j_gene: TRBJ2-3; v_gene: TRBV6-5; d_gene: TRBD1; CDR3aa: CASSLQGGLMDTQYF
j_gene: TRBJ2-7; v_gene: TRBV7-2; d_gene: .; CDR3aa: CASSLEGSVTEQYF
j_gene: TRBJ2-4; v_gene: TRBV5-1; d_gene: .; CDR3aa: CASSLALRAKNIQYF
j_gene: TRBJ1-1; v_gene: TRBV29-1; d_gene: .; CDR3aa: CSVEGGGGSAFF
j_gene: TRBJ1-6; v_gene: TRBV7-8; d_gene: .; CDR3aa: CASSLGIQNSPLHF